The clone carrying this T cell receptor (beta chain) showed up just once. Its specificity is not known. This CDR3 has 14 residues. Trimming shortened V by 5 bases and J by 6 bases, and 16 bases separated the two germline ends. Germline V gives CDR1 LNHDA, CDR2 SQIVND (reference sequence). Sequencing was performed with immunoSEQ multiplex PCR; in TCRdb, only in-frame clones are kept and a portion is missing. The sample shows more than 150,000 clones, about nine tenths of them seen only once. This record comes from a study of T cell responses to AZD1222 COVID-19 vaccine. Notes on the study in general: Of the AZD1222 recipients, only 5 to 7 were seropositive at baseline. Targeting of unmutated variant regions was reportedly seen in nearly half of spike-specific TCRs. White British people made up most donors, females outnumbered males, and clonal diversity was possibly underestimated.

V gene TRBV19 combines with J gene TRBJ1-2, with a possible D match to TRBD1 (5 bases). The specimen comprised peripheral blood, sampled on day 0 of AZD1222 vaccination. This sequence was found in an adult in good health. The chain's CDR3 is CASSLFVGEDGYTF. In DNA form, the CDR3 reads TGTGCCAGTAGTCTTTTTGTGGGGGAGGATGGCTACACCTTC.